The next 32 T cell receptor beta chains were all read from a single sample in a study of blood T cell repertoires in COVID-19. Sequenced by immunoSEQ multiplex PCR; TCRdb stores in-frame clones only, minus some. The table lists about 250,000 clones, 70% to 90% of them singletons. The sequenced sample was peripheral blood. The source of these receptors is a woman aged 55-75 years with active or convalescent COVID-19.

J is TRBJ1-1 and V is TRBV10-1; tentative D call: TRBD1 (5 bases). The CDR3 runs to 14 residues. The V and J ends lost 9 bases and 1 base respectively, with 15 bases between them. Looked up from germline, CDR1 is WNHNN and CDR2 is SYGVQD (reference sequence). As DNA, the CDR3 is TGCGCCAGTACTCAGGGACTCCGGAACACTGAAGCTTTCTTT. It is translated as CASTQGLRNTEAFF.

The CDR3 DNA is TGTGCCTGGAGTGCCTCAGGGGGCCGGACAGATACGCAGTATTTT. This sequence encodes CAWSASGGRTDTQYF. The chain recombines TRBV30 with TRBJ2-3, with 8 nucleotides matching TRBD1. Germline V lookup: CDR1 GTSNPN, CDR2 SVGIG (reference sequence). V was clipped by 1 base and J by 3 bases; unmatched bases: 6. This CDR3 is built from 15 residues. Supplemented by reference TRBV30 and TRBJ2-3, the full variable domain reads SQTIHQWPATLVQPVGSPLSLECTVEGTSNPNLYWYRQAAGRGLQLLFYSVGIGQISSEVPQNLSASRPQDRQFILSSKKLLLSDSGFYLCAWSASGGRTDTQYFGPGTRLTVL.

This clone was detected only once. The chain recombines TRBV2 with TRBJ2-1; TRBD2 matches at 15 bases. CDR1 and CDR2 (germline): SNHLY, FYNNEI. V dropped 6 bases and J dropped 8; count of bases not matched to a gene: 5. This CDR3 has 15 amino acids. This CDR3 is CASRGLAGGLHEQFF. CDR3 sequence (DNA): TGTGCCAGCAGGGGACTAGCGGGAGGTCTCCATGAGCAGTTCTTC.

The chain has TRBV5-1 and TRBJ1-2; 7 bases are shared with TRBD1. The CDR3 runs to 14 residues. The germline gives CDR1 SGHRS, CDR2 YFSETQ. V was clipped by 2 bases and J by 6 bases; unmatched bases: 7. CDR3 sequence reads: CASSFEGAADGYTF. The DNA for the CDR3 is TGCGCCAGCAGCTTCGAGGGGGCGGCGGATGGCTACACCTTC.

The genes are TRBV2 and TRBJ2-5, with D uncertain. V lost 1 base to trimming and J lost 1 base, with 7 bases between them. This CDR3 region has 14 residues. Per germline, CDR1 SNHLY and CDR2 FYNNEI. The CDR3: CASSEVYSQETQYF. As DNA, the CDR3 is TGTGCCAGCAGTGAAGTGTACTCCCAAGAGACCCAGTACTTC.

The chain has TRBV13 and TRBJ1-2, with TRBD1 identical over 10 bases. Germline-derived CDR1 and CDR2 are PRHDT and FYEKMQ (reference sequence). This CDR3 has 16 amino acids. V was pared by 5 bases and J by 0 bases, with 6 bases of the junction left unmatched. This CDR3 is CASSRDRGRANYGYTF. CDR3 in DNA: TGTGCCAGCAGCCGGGACAGGGGCCGAGCTAACTATGGCTACACCTTC.

The CDR3: CASSKGIDFVNQPQHF. CDR3 bases: TGTGCCAGTAGTAAGGGGATTGACTTCGTCAATCAGCCCCAGCATTTT. This chain links TRBV19 with TRBJ1-5; a weak D match, TRBD1 (5 bases). This CDR3 comprises 16 residues. Germline V gene data show CDR1 as LNHDA and CDR2 as SQIVND (reference sequence). Trimming left V 4 bases short and J 3 bases short, with 16 bases between.

The rearrangement uses TRBV6-1 and TRBJ2-1; 9 bases agree with TRBD2. The CDR3 has 12 amino acids. Looked up from germline, CDR1 is MNHNS and CDR2 is SASEGT. The J segment lost 15 bases and the V segment lost 3 bases, leaving 6 bases of the junction unmatched. The CDR3 bases are TGTGCCAGCAGTGATGCGGGGGGGCCGCGGTTCTTC. Protein: CASSDAGGPRFF.

The chain is built from TRBV30 and TRBJ2-7, with TRBD1 matching 7 bases. Losses at the gene ends were 3 bases for V and 6 bases for J; bases not matched to a gene: 5. This CDR3 is built from 12 residues. Germline assignment: CDR1 GTSNPN and CDR2 SVGIG (reference sequence). In DNA, the CDR3 is TGTGCCTGGAGGCCAGGGGGTGGCGAGCAGTACTTC. This translates into CAWRPGGGEQYF. The full variable domain, rest sourced from reference TRBV30 and TRBJ2-7, is SQTIHQWPATLVQPVGSPLSLECTVEGTSNPNLYWYRQAAGRGLQLLFYSVGIGQISSEVPQNLSASRPQDRQFILSSKKLLLSDSGFYLCAWRPGGGEQYFGPGTRLTVT.

The CDR3 loop is CASSLGGRARDEQFF. CDR3 DNA: TGTGCCAGCAGCTTGGGTGGGAGGGCCCGAGATGAGCAGTTCTTC. The V gene is TRBV11-2, the J gene TRBJ2-1, with 7 bases matching TRBD2. The CDR3 has 15 residues. V trimming: 3 bases; J trimming: 8 bases; junction bases outside the gene matches: 10. Germline V lookup: CDR1 SGHAT, CDR2 FQNNGV.

As DNA, the CDR3 is TGTGCCAGTACCTATCAGGGGGGAGATGGCTACACCTTC. Protein: CASTYQGGDGYTF. V gene TRBV19 combines with J gene TRBJ1-2, with 7 bases lining up with TRBD1. CDR3 length: 13 residues. Trimming cost V 7 bases and J 6 bases; bases outside gene matches: 8. In germline, CDR1 is LNHDA, CDR2 SQIVND (reference sequence).

The chain recombines TRBV5-4 with TRBJ1-3; 7 bases match TRBD1. The germline gives CDR1 SGHNT, CDR2 YYREEE (reference sequence). V dropped 5 bases and J dropped 4; count of bases not matched to a gene: 12. The CDR3 consists of 16 residues. The CDR3 sequence: CASSRLTTGEGNTIYF. CDR3 coding DNA: TGTGCCAGCAGTCGTCTAACCACAGGGGAGGGAAACACCATATATTTT.

The gene calls are TRBV10-3 and TRBJ2-5; 10 positions match TRBD2. With V trimmed by 3 bases and J by 2 bases, 12 bases remained unmatched. Germline CDR1 and CDR2: ENHRY and SYGVKD. The CDR3 spans 18 residues. The DNA of the CDR3 is TGTGCCATCAGTGACCTAAGCGGGGGGGGATCACTACAAGAGACCCAGTACTTC. As protein: CAISDLSGGGSLQETQYF.

The chain carries TRBV30 and TRBJ2-5; perhaps TRBD1 as D (6 bases). V lost 0 bases and J 4 bases, leaving 9 bases between the germline ends. The V gene's germline CDR1 is GTSNPN and CDR2 SVGIG (reference sequence). CDR3 length: 13 residues. Written as DNA, the CDR3 is TGTGCCTGGAGTGTACAGGGTGTAGAGACCCAGTACTTC. It translates to CAWSVQGVETQYF.

The chain carries TRBV6-2 or TRBV6-3 and TRBJ1-1; no clear D. This CDR3 is 13 amino acids long. Germline V gene sequence: CDR1 MNHEY, CDR2 SVGEGT. V dropped 6 bases and J dropped 1 base, with 9 bases sitting between them. The CDR3 DNA sequence: TGTGCCAGCAGCAGACGGGAGAACACTGAAGCTTTCTTT. Its translation: CASSRRENTEAFF.

A few counts support this clone. The V gene is TRBV29-1, the J gene TRBJ1-2, with D tentatively TRBD1 (5 bases). Deletions cut 0 bases from V and 0 bases from J, with 11 bases between. This CDR3 has 15 residues. CDR1 and CDR2 (germline): SQVTM, ANQGSEA. CDR3 nucleotides: TGCAGCGTTGAAGATAAGGGGATGGCTAACTATGGCTACACCTTC. As protein: CSVEDKGMANYGYTF.

The genes are TRBV28 and TRBJ1-6; 7 bases are a match to TRBD1. V was clipped by 7 bases and J by 7 bases; unmatched bases: 7. The CDR3 sequence is 14 residues long. Germline V lookup: CDR1 MDHEN, CDR2 SYDVKM. DNA of the CDR3: TGTGCCAGCACTAAAGGGGGCGGGAATTCACCCCTCCACTTT. Amino acids: CASTKGGGNSPLHF.

This clone appeared a single time. This chain uses TRBV27 with TRBJ1-4; D is uncertain. In germline, CDR1 is MNHEY, CDR2 SMNVEV (reference sequence). V was trimmed by 2 bases and J by 0 bases, leaving 10 bases between them. The CDR3 runs 16 residues. As DNA, the CDR3 is TGTGCCAGCAGTTTAATATTGGGAGCAACTAATGAAAAACTGTTTTTT. Protein sequence: CASSLILGATNEKLFF.

The J gene is TRBJ2-7, the V gene TRBV27, with 13 bases fitting TRBD2. CDR1 and CDR2 (germline): MNHEY, SMNVEV (reference sequence). The CDR3 is made up of 15 amino acids. The V segment lost 7 bases and the J segment 7 bases; nucleotides outside the gene matches: 10. The CDR3 sequence is CASKPGLAGAGEQYF. CDR3 sequence (DNA): TGTGCCAGCAAGCCTGGACTAGCGGGGGCAGGGGAGCAGTACTTC.

The chain links TRBV28 to TRBJ1-1; D is possibly TRBD1 (6 bases). This CDR3 spans 14 amino acids. In germline, CDR1 is MDHEN, CDR2 SYDVKM. V was pared by 6 bases and J by 4 bases, with 15 bases between. The CDR3 loop is CASRSGAPATEAFF. CDR3 DNA sequence: TGTGCCAGCAGGTCAGGGGCGCCTGCCACTGAAGCTTTCTTT. Supplemented by reference TRBV28 and TRBJ1-1, the full variable domain reads DVKVTQSSRYLVKRTGEKVFLECVQDMDHENMFWYRQDPGLGLRLIYFSYDVKMKEKGDIPEGYSVSREKKERFSLILESASTNQTSMYLCASRSGAPATEAFFGQGTRLTVV.

This rearrangement joins TRBV24-1 to TRBJ2-2, with D possibly matching TRBD2 (6 bases). Per the germline V gene, CDR1 is KGHDR and CDR2 is SFDVKD. This CDR3 has 14 amino acids. Between the trimmed V and J ends, which lost 4 bases and 6 bases, there was a span of 11 bases. CDR3 sequence reads: CATSEGAGSGELFF. The CDR3, as DNA: TGTGCCACCAGTGAAGGAGCGGGCTCCGGGGAGCTGTTTTTT.

This chain uses TRBV11-3 with TRBJ2-5; 8 positions match TRBD2. V shed 0 bases and J 3 bases; nucleotides not matched to a gene: 3. In germline, CDR1 is SGHNT, CDR2 YENEEA. The CDR3 spans 15 residues. The CDR3 is CASSLDPGGEETQYF. CDR3 coding DNA: TGTGCCAGCAGCTTAGATCCGGGAGGGGAAGAGACCCAGTACTTC.

The rearrangement links TRBV11-3 to TRBJ2-5; D is possibly TRBD2 (6 bases). V was trimmed by 3 bases and J by 0 bases, leaving 11 bases between them. The CDR3 has 15 residues. Per the germline V gene, CDR1 is SGHNT and CDR2 is YENEEA. CDR3: CASSFELADQETQYF. The CDR3, as DNA: TGTGCCAGCAGCTTTGAACTAGCAGACCAAGAGACCCAGTACTTC.

This clone was observed a few times. V is TRBV11-3 and J is TRBJ2-1; TRBD2 aligns across 16 bases. This CDR3 region has 20 residues. Unmatched junction bases numbered 12, after V lost 5 bases and J lost 2 bases. Germline values: CDR1 SGHNT, CDR2 YENEEA. DNA for the CDR3: TGTGCCAGCAGCCCCGCGGGGACTAGCGGGAGGGCCGGAACCTACAATGAGCAGTTCTTC. Residues: CASSPAGTSGRAGTYNEQFF.

V is TRBV19 and J is TRBJ1-2; TRBD1 matches 8 bases. CDR1 and CDR2 from the germline V gene are LNHDA and SQIVND (reference sequence). The CDR3 has 15 residues. V lost 5 bases and J lost 1; bases outside the gene matches: 6. As DNA, the CDR3 is TGTGCCAGTAGTCCTGGGACAGGATTTAACTATGGCTACACCTTC. Its translation is CASSPGTGFNYGYTF.

This chain joins TRBV7-8 and TRBJ1-5, with TRBD1 matching 7 bases. Unmatched junction bases numbered 4, after V lost 0 bases and J lost 5 bases. Germline V gene data show CDR1 as SGHVS and CDR2 as FQNEAQ. CDR3 length: 15 amino acids. CDR3 residues: CASSLATGLHQPQHF. The CDR3 DNA is TGTGCCAGCAGCTTAGCGACAGGGCTCCATCAGCCCCAGCATTTT.

The CDR3 sequence: CASSPHRGRPAGELFF. CDR3 DNA sequence: TGTGCCAGCAGCCCCCACAGGGGGCGCCCGGCCGGGGAGCTGTTTTTT. The chain combines TRBV7-9 with TRBJ2-2; 9 nucleotides match TRBD1. CDR3 size: 16 residues. The V gene end was trimmed by 5 bases and the J gene end by 6 bases; junction bases not matched to a gene: 10. Germline CDR1 and CDR2: SEHNR and FQNEAQ (reference sequence). The full variable domain, rest sourced from reference TRBV7-9 and TRBJ2-2, is DTGVSQNPRHKITKRGQNVTFRCDPISEHNRLYWYRQTLGQGPEFLTYFQNEAQLEKSRLLSDRFSAERPKGSFSTLEIQRTEQGDSAMYLCASSPHRGRPAGELFFGEGSRLTVL.

The chain couples TRBV3-1 (or the pseudogene TRBV3-2) to TRBJ2-3; 15 bases match TRBD2. Germline CDR1 and CDR2: LGHDT and YNNKEL (reference sequence). The V segment lost 0 bases and the J segment 6 bases; nucleotides outside the gene matches: 16. The CDR3 contains 21 residues. DNA of the CDR3: TGTGCCAGCAGCCAAGAAACTGACCGGACTAGCGGGAGGGGGATGGGGGATACGCAGTATTTT. Translated: CASSQETDRTSGRGMGDTQYF.

The genes are TRBV28 and TRBJ1-1; D unclear. This CDR3 is 14 amino acids long. V lost 7 bases and J 5 bases, leaving 17 bases between the germline ends. Germline loops: CDR1 MDHEN, CDR2 SYDVKM. CDR3 in amino acids: CASNNRRGPTEAFF. The CDR3 nucleotides are TGTGCCAGCAACAATCGGCGGGGTCCGACTGAAGCTTTCTTT. Full variable domain (outside the CDR3, taken from reference TRBV28 and TRBJ1-1): DVKVTQSSRYLVKRTGEKVFLECVQDMDHENMFWYRQDPGLGLRLIYFSYDVKMKEKGDIPEGYSVSREKKERFSLILESASTNQTSMYLCASNNRRGPTEAFFGQGTRLTVV.

The chain uses TRBV2 and TRBJ2-1, with 8 bases lining up with TRBD2. Germline CDR1 and CDR2: SNHLY and FYNNEI. With 3 bases clipped from V and 3 bases from J, the junction kept 4 bases outside the gene matches. The CDR3 is 15 amino acids. The CDR3 is CASSDGGGNYNEQFF. The CDR3 bases are TGTGCCAGCAGTGACGGCGGGGGGAACTACAATGAGCAGTTCTTC.

The chain uses TRBV5-5 and TRBJ2-7, with TRBD1 as a possible D gene (6 bases). This CDR3 spans 16 amino acids. The V end lost 0 bases, the J end lost 4 bases, and 17 bases lay between the germline ends. Germline assignment: CDR1 SGHKS and CDR2 YYEKEE (reference sequence). The CDR3 sequence is CASSLAWQGRTYEQYV. CDR3 in DNA: TGTGCCAGCAGCTTGGCCTGGCAGGGGAGAACTTACGAGCAGTACGTC.

The V call is TRBV9, the J call TRBJ2-1, with TRBD2 as a possible D gene (5 bases). Trimming left V 3 bases short and J 0 bases short, with 7 bases between. The CDR3 spans 14 residues. In germline, CDR1 is SGDLS, CDR2 YYNGEE. The DNA of the CDR3 is TGTGCCAGCAGCGGACGGGGCTCCTACAATGAGCAGTTCTTC. Protein sequence: CASSGRGSYNEQFF.